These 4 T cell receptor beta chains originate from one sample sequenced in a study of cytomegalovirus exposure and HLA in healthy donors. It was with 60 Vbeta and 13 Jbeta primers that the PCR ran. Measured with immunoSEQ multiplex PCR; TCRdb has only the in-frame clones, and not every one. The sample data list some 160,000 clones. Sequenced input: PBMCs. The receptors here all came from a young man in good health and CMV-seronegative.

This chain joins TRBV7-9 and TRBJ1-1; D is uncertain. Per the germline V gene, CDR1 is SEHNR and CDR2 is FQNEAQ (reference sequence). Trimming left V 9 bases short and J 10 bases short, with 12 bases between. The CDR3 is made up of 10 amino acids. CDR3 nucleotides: TGTGCCAGTGAAGAGGAAGGAGCTTTCTTT. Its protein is CASEEEGAFF.

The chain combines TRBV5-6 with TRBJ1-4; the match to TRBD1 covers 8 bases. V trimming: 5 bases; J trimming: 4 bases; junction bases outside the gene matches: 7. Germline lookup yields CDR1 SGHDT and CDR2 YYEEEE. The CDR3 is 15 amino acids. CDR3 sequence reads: CASRTQGGGNEKLFF. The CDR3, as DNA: TGTGCCAGCAGGACACAGGGGGGGGGTAATGAAAAACTGTTTTTT.

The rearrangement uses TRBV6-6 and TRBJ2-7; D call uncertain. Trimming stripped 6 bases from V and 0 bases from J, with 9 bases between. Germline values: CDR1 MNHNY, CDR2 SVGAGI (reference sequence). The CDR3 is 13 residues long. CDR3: CASRVTHSYEQYF. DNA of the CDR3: TGTGCCAGCAGGGTGACACACTCCTACGAGCAGTACTTC.

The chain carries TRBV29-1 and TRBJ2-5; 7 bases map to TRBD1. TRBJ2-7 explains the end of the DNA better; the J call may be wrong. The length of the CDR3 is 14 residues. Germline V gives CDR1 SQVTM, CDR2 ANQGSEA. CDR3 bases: TGCAGCGTTGAAAACCCGGGACAGACTTACGAGCAGTACTTC. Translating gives CSVENPGQTYEQYF.